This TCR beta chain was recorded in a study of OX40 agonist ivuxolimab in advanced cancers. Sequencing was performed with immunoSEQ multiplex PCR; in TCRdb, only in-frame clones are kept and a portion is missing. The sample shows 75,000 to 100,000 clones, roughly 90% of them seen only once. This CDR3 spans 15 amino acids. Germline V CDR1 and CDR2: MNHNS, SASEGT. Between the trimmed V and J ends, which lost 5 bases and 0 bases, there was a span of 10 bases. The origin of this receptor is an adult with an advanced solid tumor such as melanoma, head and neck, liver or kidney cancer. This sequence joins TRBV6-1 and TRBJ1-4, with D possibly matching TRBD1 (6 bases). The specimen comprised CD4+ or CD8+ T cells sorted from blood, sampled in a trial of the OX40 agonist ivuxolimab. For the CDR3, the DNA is TGTGCCAGCAGTATGCGACAGGCAACTAATGAAAAACTGTTTTTT. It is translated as CASSMRQATNEKLFF.